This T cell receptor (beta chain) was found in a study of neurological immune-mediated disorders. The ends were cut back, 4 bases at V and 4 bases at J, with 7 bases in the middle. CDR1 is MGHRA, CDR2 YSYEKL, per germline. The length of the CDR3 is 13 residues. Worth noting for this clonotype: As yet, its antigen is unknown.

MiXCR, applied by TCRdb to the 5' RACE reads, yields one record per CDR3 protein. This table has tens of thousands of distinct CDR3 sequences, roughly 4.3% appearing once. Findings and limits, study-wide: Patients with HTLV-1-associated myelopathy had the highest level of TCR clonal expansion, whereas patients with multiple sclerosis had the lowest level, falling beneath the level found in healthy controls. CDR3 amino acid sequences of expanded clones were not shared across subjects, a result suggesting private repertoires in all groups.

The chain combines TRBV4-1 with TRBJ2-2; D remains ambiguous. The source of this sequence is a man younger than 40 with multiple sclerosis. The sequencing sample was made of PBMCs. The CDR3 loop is CASSLTVTGELFF. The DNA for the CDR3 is TGCGCCAGCAGCCTGACGGTCACCGGGGAGCTGTTTTTT.